This paragraph reports one TCR beta chain. The specificity of this receptor is unknown. The sample holds no much larger clone one base away, and base qualities are not on file. This specimen belongs to a study of CD4 T cells in relation to SARS-CoV-2 and coronaviruses (dated by TCRdb to the early 2020s). About the full investigation: A median age of around 38 years, with a range of about 20 to 80 years, was recorded for the full convalescent cohort of over 9 patients. Of the roughly 12 convalescent patients, 8 were male and 4 were female, and two of the subjects were Hispanic. HLA restriction was mapped for shared crossreactive spike epitopes using patient-derived lymphoblastoid cell lines. At the level of individual TCR clonotypes, the study measured memory CD4+ T cell crossreactivity between SARS-CoV-2 spike protein and common cold coronavirus spike proteins. The Adaptive Biotechnologies TCR-sequencing kit was used for samples from three pre-COVID donors and for the naive versus memory experiments, whereas the other data were Illumina-based. A different TCR-beta assay, based on Illumina, was used to sequence expansion assays from other donors in the study. Findings and caveats that apply to the study as a whole: Because the crossreactivity analysis focused on spike protein, crossreactivity against other viral proteins was not assessed. Roughly 65% of donors had memory CD4+ clonotypes that crossrecognized SARS-CoV-2 and at least one common cold coronavirus spike. Compared with monoreactive clones, crossreactive clones had significantly weaker SARS-CoV-2-driven expansion, a result consistent with antigenic imprinting. Naive versus memory sequencing indicated that memory recall responses, rather than primary responses primed during culture, are detected by the assay. The study was limited by small numbers of patients and tested TCRs. Because no donor provided both pre-pandemic and post-infection samples, tracing the source of pre-existing responses was limited.

Deep-resolution immunoSEQ TCR-beta sequencing was performed on DNA from uncultured naive and memory CD4+ T cells. Concerning the study's data processing: During preprocessing, nonproductive sequences were removed, as were CDR3s that did not start with C, did not end with F or W, or were shorter than 7 amino acids. Cultured and uncultured naive and memory CD4+ repertoires were searched for CDR3s previously identified as spike- and CEF-reactive. CDR3 homology was quantified as pairwise Levenshtein distance, calculated with the stringdist R package after three terminal residues were trimmed from each end. TCRdb provides this immuneACCESS table in a form limited to in-frame rearrangements. Some clones are lacking; in checked studies, under half of them reflect an unresolved V gene, and why the rest are absent is not known. Clonal size and the V and J genes are those of that table, whereas D and trimming came from the DNA. This sample comprises 35,000 to 45,000 clones, around 87% of them detected only once. The ten largest account for approximately 8.8% of the sample.

The CDR3 contains 15 residues, cysteine and phenylalanine counted. Only CDR3 DNA is held: 45 bases, read in frame from base 1. Trimming at the junction amounts to 1 base on V and 0 bases on J, and the germline ends lie 8 bases apart. Taken from the germline V gene, the CDR1 and CDR2 loops are SGHTA and FQGNSA. To separate naive from memory CD4+ T cells, cryopreserved PBMCs first underwent CD4 enrichment and then EasySep naive CD4+ T cell enrichment. Ficoll-Paque PLUS gradient centrifugation was used to isolate PBMCs from leukapheresis product or whole blood. The PBMCs went either fresh into the expansion assay or into cryopreservation at -140 degrees C. The QIAamp Micro DNA Kit was used to extract genomic DNA from the CD4+ T cells.

The sequence derives from an adult with COVID-19. Sequenced: memory CD4+ T cells from PBMCs. What this sample's cell subset or site label stands for: memory (non-naive) CD4+ T cells. The chain uses TRBV7-2 and TRBJ2-3; there is no confident call for the D gene. CDR3 sequence: CASSLVGLSTDTQYF. The DNA sequence is given as TGTGCCAGCAGCTTAGTTGGGCTCAGCACAGATACGCAGTATTTT.